This TCR beta chain derives from a study of post-analysis software for immune sequencing data. The wider study: Relapsing-remitting, secondary progressive and progressive-relapsing multiple sclerosis were all included among the disease courses.

General observations from the study: Included in a set of about five TRBV segments more frequent in patients than controls were TRBV5-6, TRBV5-1 and TRBV20-1. Those with multiple sclerosis, the patient group, showed significantly lower normalized Chao1 diversity than controls.

J lost 3 bases, V lost 4 bases, and 10 bases had no gene match. The CDR3 loop spans 19 amino acids. Germline V gene sequence: CDR1 SGHKS, CDR2 YYEKEE (reference sequence). Unique molecular identifiers tagged the TCR beta cDNA libraries. With roughly 0.9 to 11 million T cells as the source, hundreds of thousands of cDNA molecules resulted. Each CDR3 protein is one row after TCRdb ran MiXCR on the PCR reads. The table lists more than 450,000 distinct CDR3 sequences, 30% to 40% of them singletons. Turning to this clonotype: Its antigen is unidentified.

This TCR derives from a girl aged 2-17 years with multiple sclerosis. The chain is built from TRBV5-5 and TRBJ2-1; TRBD2 matches at 16 bases. What was sequenced was blood. CDR3 nucleotides: TGTGCCAGCAGCCCGGGACTAGCGGGGGGGCGGGGTATCTACAATGAGCAGTTCTTC. Its translation: CASSPGLAGGRGIYNEQFF.